The next 31 T cell receptor beta chains were all read from a single sample in a study of cytotoxic CD8 clonotypes in ibrutinib-treated CLL. TCRdb's table, derived via immunoSEQ multiplex PCR, lists solely in-frame clones and lacks some. In the table there are approximately 300,000 clones, just under 80% of which are singletons. Sequences were derived from PBMCs, sampled before ibrutinib treatment. All receptors come from a human donor with chronic lymphocytic leukemia.

V usage is TRBV25-1 and J usage is TRBJ1-2; 7 nucleotides line up with TRBD1. Trimming at V came to 4 bases and at J to 4 bases, leaving 6 bases not matched to a gene. Germline values: CDR1 MGHDK, CDR2 SYGVNS. The CDR3 is 14 residues long. The DNA for the CDR3 is TGTGCCAGCAGTGCCGACAGGGACCCCTATGGCTACACCTTC. Encoded protein: CASSADRDPYGYTF.

The V gene is TRBV7-8, the J gene TRBJ1-2, with D unresolved. The CDR3 length is 18 residues. Germline V gene data show CDR1 as SGHVS and CDR2 as FQNEAQ. V was shortened by 0 bases and J by 2 bases, with 19 bases between the two germline ends. The CDR3 region has the DNA TGTGCCAGCAGCTTAGCGGTGACTGACCGTGAGCGGAACTATGGCTACACCTTC. This translates into CASSLAVTDRERNYGYTF.

In its sample, this clone was seen once. V and J are TRBV7-2 and TRBJ2-2, with no clear D. V was trimmed by 5 bases and J by 6 bases, leaving 10 bases between them. Germline CDR1 is SGHTA and CDR2 is FQGNSA. The length of the CDR3 is 13 residues. CDR3 sequence reads: CASSRWRPGELFF. The CDR3 nucleotides read TGTGCCAGCAGCCGATGGCGACCCGGGGAGCTGTTTTTT.

V usage is TRBV5-6 and J usage is TRBJ1-5; D is possibly TRBD1 (5 bases). The CDR3 consists of 15 residues. The V gene's germline CDR1 is SGHDT and CDR2 YYEEEE. Trimming removed 0 bases at V and 4 bases at J, with 11 bases between. The CDR3 here is CASSLGRGRNQPQHF. The CDR3 DNA is TGTGCCAGCAGCTTGGGTCGGGGGAGGAATCAGCCCCAGCATTTT.

The chain combines TRBV11-3 with TRBJ2-5, with D perhaps TRBD2 (6 bases). The length of the CDR3 is 12 residues. Germline V gene sequence: CDR1 SGHNT, CDR2 YENEEA. V lost 6 bases to trimming and J lost 5 bases, with 10 bases between them. The CDR3 loop reads CASSRGGETQYF. CDR3 nucleotide sequence: TGTGCCAGCAGTCGTGGAGGGGAGACCCAGTACTTC.

V usage is TRBV2 and J usage is TRBJ2-5, with D unresolved. The CDR3 totals 14 residues. Germline assignment: CDR1 SNHLY and CDR2 FYNNEI. V dropped 3 bases and J dropped 1 base, with 9 bases sitting between them. CDR3 DNA sequence: TGTGCCAGCAGTGACCCAGGTTTCCAAGAGACCCAGTACTTC. The encoded protein is CASSDPGFQETQYF.

This chain connects TRBV6-4 to TRBJ1-2; tentative D call: TRBD1 (6 bases). V lost 5 bases and J 8 bases, leaving 9 bases between the germline ends. The CDR3 has 11 amino acids. Germline values: CDR1 MRHNA, CDR2 SNTAGT. The chain's CDR3 is CASSNGGGYTF. In nucleotides, the CDR3 is TGTGCCAGCAGTAACGGGGGCGGCTACACCTTC.

This chain links TRBV11-2 with TRBJ2-7; D call uncertain. V was cut by 1 base and J by 4 bases, with 8 bases left in between. The CDR3 runs to 13 residues. Germline values: CDR1 SGHAT, CDR2 FQNNGV. The DNA for the CDR3 is TGTGCCAGCAGCTTAGGTGCGTCGTACGAGCAGTACTTC. Translation: CASSLGASYEQYF.

V is TRBV29-1 and J is TRBJ2-7; 9 bases map to TRBD1. This CDR3 has 12 residues. Looked up from germline, CDR1 is SQVTM and CDR2 is ANQGSEA. V lost 7 bases, J lost 3 bases, and 4 bases stayed unmatched. CDR3 nucleotides: TGCAGCGCCCGGACAGGGGACTACGAGCAGTACTTC. This translates into CSARTGDYEQYF.

The CDR3 DNA reads TGTGCCAGCAGCCTATCCCAGGGCTATGGCTACACCTTC. It yields the protein CASSLSQGYGYTF. The chain has TRBV14 and TRBJ1-2; D possibly corresponds to TRBD1 (5 bases). The CDR3 is 13 amino acids. Trimming removed 4 bases from V and 4 bases from J, with 10 bases in between. Per the germline V gene, CDR1 is SGHDN and CDR2 is FVKESK.

This rearrangement joins TRBV7-2 to TRBJ1-1, with TRBD1 as a possible D gene (5 bases). CDR3 size: 14 residues. Between the trimmed V and J ends, which lost 0 bases and 3 bases, there was a span of 8 bases. Germline V gene sequence: CDR1 SGHTA, CDR2 FQGNSA. CDR3 sequence reads: CASSLAGAYTEAFF. DNA for the CDR3: TGTGCCAGCAGCTTAGCCGGGGCATACACTGAAGCTTTCTTT.

The chain is built from TRBV28 and TRBJ2-5; D possibly corresponds to TRBD2 (5 bases). CDR3 length equals 17 residues. V was pared by 2 bases and J by 2 bases, with 18 bases between. Germline lookup yields CDR1 MDHEN and CDR2 SYDVKM. CDR3 coding DNA: TGTGCCAGCAGTTTAGGGTGGTCGGAGAGGGAACAAGAGACCCAGTACTTC. This translates into CASSLGWSEREQETQYF.

The rearrangement joins TRBV5-1 to TRBJ2-1, with 8 bases matching TRBD2. This CDR3 is built from 15 residues. In germline, CDR1 is SGHRS, CDR2 YFSETQ. J gave up 4 bases and V 0 bases, and 3 bases lay outside the gene matches. The CDR3 bases are TGCGCCAGCAGCTTGGGACTAGCGCGTTACAATGAGCAGTTCTTC. Translation: CASSLGLARYNEQFF.

DNA for the CDR3: TGTGCCAGCAGCCCAAGACTAGCGGGAGCGTACAATGAGCAGTTCTTC. It specifies CASSPRLAGAYNEQFF. This chain joins TRBV9 and TRBJ2-1; 12 bases line up with TRBD2. Germline V lookup: CDR1 SGDLS, CDR2 YYNGEE. CDR3 length: 16 residues. Unmatched junction bases numbered 6, after V lost 4 bases and J lost 4 bases.

The rearrangement links TRBV5-5 to TRBJ1-2; TRBD1 is a possible D gene (5 bases). CDR3 size: 15 residues. Between the trimmed V and J ends, which lost 0 bases and 5 bases, there was a span of 14 bases. CDR1 and CDR2 from the germline V gene are SGHKS and YYEKEE (reference sequence). CDR3 coding DNA: TGTGCCAGCAGCTTGGAGAGAGGGGCTCCTTATGGCTACACCTTC. Encoded protein: CASSLERGAPYGYTF.

This clone has a handful of counts. The chain has TRBV7-2 and TRBJ1-5, with D perhaps matching TRBD1 (5 bases). The germline V and J ends were trimmed by 1 base and 7 bases, with 5 bases remaining between them. Germline V lookup: CDR1 SGHTA, CDR2 FQGNSA. This CDR3 contains 12 residues. The CDR3 DNA sequence: TGTGCCAGCAGCTTAGAGGGGCAGCCCCAGCATTTT. The encoded protein is CASSLEGQPQHF. The whole variable domain, remainder taken from reference TRBV7-2 and TRBJ1-5, is GAGVSQSPSNKVTEKGKDVELRCDPISGHTALYWYRQSLGQGLEFLIYFQGNSAPDKSGLPSDRFSAERTGGSVSTLTIQRTQQEDSAVYLCASSLEGQPQHFGDGTRLSIL.

The J gene is TRBJ1-2, the V gene TRBV25-1; 8 bases align to TRBD1. Germline CDR1 is MGHDK and CDR2 is SYGVNS. The V gene end was trimmed by 6 bases and the J gene end by 4 bases; junction bases not matched to a gene: 10. CDR3 length: 15 amino acids. The chain's CDR3 is CASSARAGGSYGYTF. The CDR3 DNA follows: TGTGCCAGCAGCGCACGAGCAGGGGGCTCCTATGGCTACACCTTC.

The chain combines TRBV5-1 with TRBJ2-5, with D uncertain. From germline, CDR1 is SGHRS and CDR2 YFSETQ. Trimming stripped 5 bases from V and 5 bases from J, with 7 bases between. This CDR3 contains 11 residues. The CDR3 nucleotides are TGCGCCAGCAGAAATACGGAGACCCAGTACTTC. As protein: CASRNTETQYF.

The chain has TRBV29-1 and TRBJ2-1; 9 positions match TRBD2. The V gene end was trimmed by 5 bases and the J gene end by 1 base; junction bases not matched to a gene: 3. The CDR3 has 14 amino acids. Germline V gene data show CDR1 as SQVTM and CDR2 as ANQGSEA. The CDR3, as DNA: TGCAGCGTTCTAGCGGGGCCTTCCTACAATGAGCAGTTCTTC. Translated, it gives CSVLAGPSYNEQFF.

The chain couples TRBV5-1 to TRBJ2-3; 15 positions agree with TRBD2. The germline gives CDR1 SGHRS, CDR2 YFSETQ. The CDR3 is made up of 16 amino acids. V dropped 3 bases and J dropped 6; count of bases not matched to a gene: 5. In DNA, the CDR3 is TGCGCCAGCAGCTCGGGACTAGCGGGAGGTGGGGATACGCAGTATTTT. Residues: CASSSGLAGGGDTQYF. The full variable domain, its missing parts supplied by reference TRBV5-1 and TRBJ2-3, is KAGVTQTPRYLIKTRGQQVTLSCSPISGHRSVSWYQQTPGQGLQFLFEYFSETQRNKGNFPGRFSGRQFSNSRSEMNVSTLELGDSALYLCASSSGLAGGGDTQYFGPGTRLTVL.

The chain's CDR3 is CASSADLVLDEQFF. CDR3 sequence (DNA): TGTGCCAGCAGCGCCGATCTGGTATTGGATGAGCAGTTCTTC. V gene TRBV5-4 combines with J gene TRBJ2-1; D remains unclear. Looked up from germline, CDR1 is SGHNT and CDR2 is YYREEE (reference sequence). This CDR3 comprises 14 residues. The germline V and J ends were trimmed by 4 bases and 8 bases, with 16 bases remaining between them.

This chain connects TRBV15 to TRBJ2-7; the match to TRBD1 covers 9 bases. Germline trimming cut 0 bases from V and 2 bases from J; bases unmatched to any gene: 5. The CDR3 extends over 16 amino acids. Germline-derived CDR1 and CDR2 are LNHNV and YYDKDF (reference sequence). The DNA of the CDR3 is TGTGCCACCAGCAGAGATTTTGGGACAGGGACCTACGAGCAGTACTTC. Amino acid sequence: CATSRDFGTGTYEQYF.

The chain is built from TRBV5-1 and TRBJ2-5; TRBD1 matches 11 bases. The V segment lost 0 bases and the J segment 1 base; nucleotides outside the gene matches: 2. The CDR3 consists of 16 residues. The V gene's germline CDR1 is SGHRS and CDR2 YFSETQ. The CDR3 sequence: CASSLAGTGGQETQYF. The CDR3 nucleotides read TGCGCCAGCAGCTTGGCGGGGACAGGGGGCCAAGAGACCCAGTACTTC.

V gene TRBV28 combines with J gene TRBJ2-3; 12 bases line up with TRBD2. The V gene's germline CDR1 is MDHEN and CDR2 SYDVKM. The trim removed 1 base at V and 6 bases at J, leaving 14 bases unmatched. The CDR3 consists of 19 residues. The CDR3 DNA sequence: TGTGCCAGCAGTTTATTGAGTGTGGCTAGCGGGAGGGCCGTGGATACGCAGTATTTT. This codes for CASSLLSVASGRAVDTQYF.

The chain joins TRBV10-1 to TRBJ2-1; 10 bases align to TRBD2. V lost 10 bases, J lost 5 bases, and 11 bases stayed unmatched. The germline gives CDR1 WNHNN, CDR2 SYGVQD (reference sequence). The CDR3 covers 15 residues. The CDR3 region has the DNA TGCGCCAAGAGAATGAGGGGACTAGCGAACAATGAGCAGTTCTTC. It is translated as CAKRMRGLANNEQFF.

This chain joins TRBV5-8 and TRBJ1-3, with 8 bases lining up with TRBD1. CDR1 and CDR2 (germline): SGHTS, YDEGEE. The CDR3 runs 15 residues. J gave up 3 bases and V 3 bases, and 5 bases lay outside the gene matches. The CDR3 sequence is CASSSDREGGNTIYF. The CDR3 bases are TGTGCCAGCAGCTCGGACAGGGAAGGTGGAAACACCATATATTTT.

The rearrangement uses TRBV10-3 and TRBJ2-2; D tentatively fits TRBD1 or TRBD2 (5 bases each). This CDR3 comprises 16 residues. Germline V lookup: CDR1 ENHRY, CDR2 SYGVKD. The ends were cut back, 10 bases at V and 5 bases at J, with 23 bases in the middle. The CDR3 bases are TGTGCCACACTGTCCGGGACCAGTGCTAGGACCGGGGAGCTGTTTTTT. Amino acid sequence: CATLSGTSARTGELFF.

The chain links TRBV5-1 to TRBJ2-7; 7 nucleotides line up with TRBD2. The CDR3 totals 13 residues. The germline CDR1 and CDR2 sequences are SGHRS and YFSETQ. With 2 bases clipped from V and 5 bases from J, the junction kept 4 bases outside the gene matches. The CDR3 DNA is TGCGCCAGCAGCTTCGGTCGGGAGGACGAGCAGTACTTC. Amino acid sequence: CASSFGREDEQYF.

The V call is TRBV27, the J call TRBJ2-7, with 8 bases identical to TRBD2. CDR3 length: 15 amino acids. CDR1 is MNHEY, CDR2 SMNVEV, per germline (reference sequence). Trimming took 2 bases from V and 4 from J; bases not matched to a gene: 7. CDR3: CASSLGSSGLYEQYF. The CDR3 region has the DNA TGTGCCAGCAGTTTAGGGTCTAGCGGGTTGTACGAGCAGTACTTC.

This chain connects TRBV30 to TRBJ2-7, with a tentative D call TRBD2 (5 bases). This CDR3 spans 13 amino acids. Germline assignment: CDR1 GTSNPN and CDR2 SVGIG (reference sequence). Trimming removed 5 bases from V and 4 bases from J, with 15 bases in between. This CDR3 is CAWGRAAGYEQYF. DNA for the CDR3: TGTGCCTGGGGCCGGGCGGCGGGTTACGAGCAGTACTTC.

This chain uses TRBV9 with TRBJ2-2, with TRBD2 identical over 8 bases. Unmatched junction bases numbered 3, after V lost 2 bases and J lost 0 bases. This CDR3 region has 16 residues. In germline, CDR1 is SGDLS, CDR2 YYNGEE. As DNA, the CDR3 is TGTGCCAGCAGCGTTAGCGGGACGTCGAACACCGGGGAGCTGTTTTTT. Protein sequence: CASSVSGTSNTGELFF.